The sequence of this T cell receptor beta chain was determined in a study of identical twins. TCRdb re-called the 5' RACE reads with MiXCR, one entry per CDR3 protein. The sample carries some 440,000 distinct CDR3 sequences, approximately 24% recorded once. CDR3 length: 15 amino acids. Trimming took off 2 bases at V and 3 bases at J, with 11 bases between the two ends. CDR1 and CDR2 (germline): SGHTA, FQGNSA. These data also featured in a second study, about T cells expressing NK-cell markers. From that study: Dominant NKG2C+ clonotype frequencies of about 1.0-7.5% of CD8+ T cells were measured in roughly 6 donors. Leadership of the CD3+CD56-NKG2C+ fraction also belonged to these clonotypes in a handful of donors.

This receptor was taken from a woman younger than 35 in good health. Specimen: CD4+ T cells sorted from blood. This sequence joins TRBV7-2 and TRBJ2-1, with D hard to call. This chain's CDR3 is CASSLRLAIYNEQFF. The CDR3 nucleotides read TGTGCCAGCAGCTTAAGGTTGGCGATCTACAATGAGCAGTTCTTC.